These T cell receptor beta chains were read from a single sample in a study of CD8+ T cells in alopecia areata. Here immunoSEQ multiplex PCR was the method, and the copy in TCRdb shows in-frame clones only, minus some. The top ten hold approximately 25% of the sample, which has 110,000 to 150,000 clones, roughly four fifths seen once. Specimen: CD8+ T cells sorted from blood, collected at week 4, from a patient treated with tofacitinib. The receptors shown here come from a human donor with alopecia areata. Each CDR3 is given with its conserved first and last residue. D genes are given only for firm matches. Rows give clone size only sometimes, using once, few, many, or a class for an expanded clone.

TRBJ2-7 TRBD2 TRBV7-9 . TGTGCCAGCAGCTTAGTTGGCGGGAGTACCTACGAGCAGTACTTC CASSLVGGSTYEQYF
TRBJ1-2 . TRBV19 . TGTGCCAGTAGTATCAGCCGGGACGGCCTCCTGGGGAACACCTTC CASSISRDGLLGNTF
TRBJ2-6 . TRBV29-1 . TGCAGCGCCGGAGAGGTCTCTGGGGCCAACGTCCTGACTTTC CSAGEVSGANVLTF
TRBJ1-1 . TRBV30 . TGTGCCTGGAGTTCCCCATCAATTGAAGCTTTCTTT CAWSSPSIEAFF
TRBJ2-7 . TRBV7-6 . TGTGCCAGCAGCCCGCGGGGTCCCTACGAGCAGTACTTC CASSPRGPYEQYF
TRBJ2-7 . TRBV14 . TGTGCCAGCAGCCAGCCAGGGCCCTACGAGCAGTACTTC CASSQPGPYEQYF
TRBJ2-7 . TRBV29-1 . TGCAGCGTTATTACAGGGAGCTCCTACGAGCAGTACTTC CSVITGSSYEQYF
TRBJ2-7 TRBD1 TRBV11-3 . TGTGCCAGCAGCTTAGGGACAGGGGGCTCCTACGAGCAGTACTTC CASSLGTGGSYEQYF
TRBJ2-2 TRBD1 TRBV4-3 . TGCGCCAGCAGCCAGAGACAGGGAATGAACACCGGGGAGCTGTTTTTT CASSQRQGMNTGELFF
TRBJ2-1 . TRBV5-6 . TGTGCCAGCAGCTTGGATCTCAGGGTCTACAATGAGCAGTTCTTC CASSLDLRVYNEQFF
TRBJ2-3 . TRBV4-3 . TGCGCCAGCAGCCAAGATGGGGTTAGCACAGATACGCAGTATTTT CASSQDGVSTDTQYF
TRBJ2-5 TRBD2 TRBV29-1 . TGCAGCGTAGTCGGACTAGCGGGGGCCTTTGAGACCCAGTACTTC CSVVGLAGAFETQYF
TRBJ2-7 TRBD2 TRBV5-1 . TGCGCCAGCGGAGAGACTAGCCTCGAGCAGTACTTC CASGETSLEQYF
TRBJ1-5 TRBD1 TRBV7-9 . TGTGCCAGCAGCCACAGCGGGACAGGGATTCTCAATCAGCCCCAGCATTTT CASSHSGTGILNQPQHF
TRBJ2-3 TRBD2 TRBV23-1 . TGCGCCAGCAGTCAACAGCGGGGGTGCACAGATACGCAGTATTTT CASSQQRGCTDTQYF
TRBJ2-7 TRBD2 TRBV7-8 . TGTGCCAGCAGCTTACCTAGGACTAGCGGGCCAGAGCAGTACTTC CASSLPRTSGPEQYF
TRBJ2-7 . TRBV13 . TGTGCCAGCAGCTTCACCGGATTGATCTCCTACGAGCAGTACTTC CASSFTGLISYEQYF
TRBJ2-2 . TRBV29-1 . TGCAGCGTTGACACCGGGGAGCTGTTTTTT CSVDTGELFF
TRBJ2-1 TRBD2 TRBV19 . TGTGCCAGTAGTATTCCGGGACTAGCGGGGCACAATGAGCAGTTCTTC CASSIPGLAGHNEQFF
TRBJ2-1 . TRBV2 hyperexpanded TGTGCCAGCTTTGGGCCGCCGGGAGAGCAGTTCTTC CASFGPPGEQFF
TRBJ2-5 . TRBV19 few TGTGCCAGTAGTATTCGTCCGGGGGAGACCCAGTACTTC CASSIRPGETQYF
TRBJ2-7 TRBD1 TRBV4-1 . TGCGCCAGCAGTCCTTACGGGACAGGGGCGGAATACGAGCAGTACTTC CASSPYGTGAEYEQYF
TRBJ2-7 . TRBV4-1 . TGCGCCAGCAGCCAAGAGAGGGCAGGGGCGAGTAACGAGCAGTACTTC CASSQERAGASNEQYF
TRBJ1-2 TRBD1 TRBV5-1 . TGCGCCAGCAGCTTGGACCAGGGGGCCATCTATGGCTACACCTTC CASSLDQGAIYGYTF
TRBJ2-7 TRBD1 TRBV15 . TGTGCCACCAGCATTCCCGGGACAGGGGTCAACGAGCAGTACTTC CATSIPGTGVNEQYF
TRBJ1-1 TRBD1 TRBV4-1 . TGCGCCAGCAGCCAGGGACAGTACACTGAAGCTTTCTTT CASSQGQYTEAFF
TRBJ2-3 TRBD2 TRBV12-5 . TGTGCTAGTGGCAATAGCGGGGGCCTCACAGATACGCAGTATTTT CASGNSGGLTDTQYF
TRBJ2-3 . TRBV7-9 . TGTGCCAGCAGACCAGGCCCCCAGGATACGCAGTATTTT CASRPGPQDTQYF
TRBJ2-1 . TRBV4-2 . TGTGCCAGCAGCCAAGGAGTCTTGACAGGAACTGAGGATGAGCAGTTCTTC CASSQGVLTGTEDEQFF
TRBJ2-7 TRBD2 TRBV11-2 . TGTGCCAGCAGCGAGACTAGCGGGGGGACCTACGAGCAGTACTTC CASSETSGGTYEQYF
TRBJ2-3 . TRBV4-1 . TGCGCCAGCAGCCAAGGGGTAGCAAGGAGCACAGATACGCAGTATTTT CASSQGVARSTDTQYF
TRBJ2-1 TRBD1 TRBV19 . TGTGCCAGTAGTATGAGGACAGGATTCAACAATGAGCAGTTCTTC CASSMRTGFNNEQFF
TRBJ2-3 . TRBV7-6 once TGTGCCAGCAGCACACTCTCCACAGATACGCAGTATTTT CASSTLSTDTQYF
TRBJ2-3 . TRBV7-9 . TGTGCCAGCAGCTTAGTATCACTTATGCACACAGATACGCAGTATTTT CASSLVSLMHTDTQYF
TRBJ2-3 TRBD2 TRBV6-5 . TGTGCCAGCGGACCCGGGACTACTAGCACAGATACGCAGTATTTT CASGPGTTSTDTQYF
TRBJ2-1 TRBD1 TRBV27 . TGTGCCAGCAGTTTAGACAGGGCGGTCTACAATGAGCAGTTCTTC CASSLDRAVYNEQFF
TRBJ1-2 . TRBV9 . TGTGCCAGCAGCGTAGCTTCAGGGGCGCAGGGTGGCTACACCTTC CASSVASGAQGGYTF
TRBJ2-7 . TRBV27 . TGTGCCAGCAGTTTAATCGGGACAAATTCCTACGAGCAGTACTTC CASSLIGTNSYEQYF
TRBJ1-1 . TRBV19 . TGTGCCAGTAGTATATGGGTGGACACTGAAGCTTTCTTT CASSIWVDTEAFF
TRBJ2-3 TRBD2 TRBV14 . TGTGCCAGCAGCCCCCGGGGCGGGGGGGCGAAAGATACGCAGTATTTT CASSPRGGGAKDTQYF
TRBJ2-3 . TRBV20-1 . TGCAGTGCTAGACGCTACGAGACGCAGTATTTT CSARRYETQYF
TRBJ2-7 TRBD1 TRBV13 . TGTGCCAGCAGCCTGGGACAGGGGAAGGGTGAGCAGTACTTC CASSLGQGKGEQYF
TRBJ1-5 . TRBV7-8 . TGTGCCAGCGAAGTAGGCTATAGCAATCAGCCCCAGCATTTT CASEVGYSNQPQHF
TRBJ2-3 TRBD2 TRBV19 . TGTGCCAGTGCCGGGACTAGCGGGGATACGCAGTATTTT CASAGTSGDTQYF
TRBJ2-2 . TRBV13 . TGTGCCAGCAGCTTTAGGGGTGGAGGGACCGGGGAGCTGTTTTTT CASSFRGGGTGELFF
TRBJ2-7 . TRBV2 . TGTGCCAGCAGAAGGACAGAGACCTACGAGCAGTACTTC CASRRTETYEQYF
TRBJ2-5 . TRBV5-1 . TGCGCCAGCAGGGGAGATATGCAAGAGACCCAGTACTTC CASRGDMQETQYF
TRBJ2-2 . TRBV29-1 . TGCAGCACCAGCGGTGCCGTTTGGACCGGGGAGCTGTTTTTT CSTSGAVWTGELFF
TRBJ2-3 . TRBV6-5 . TGTGCCAGCAGTTACTCAGGGTCAGATACGCAGTATTTT CASSYSGSDTQYF
TRBJ2-7 . TRBV7-8 . TGTGCCAGCAGCTTATCCTTCGGGATGAGCTACGAGCAGTACTTC CASSLSFGMSYEQYF
TRBJ2-1 TRBD1 TRBV4-1 . TGCGCCAGCAGCCAGGCCGGGACAGGGGATGAGCAGTTCTTC CASSQAGTGDEQFF
TRBJ2-2 . TRBV30 . TGTGCCTGGAGTGTACAAGGGGCCGACACCGGGGAGCTGTTTTTT CAWSVQGADTGELFF